This T cell receptor (beta chain) was observed in a study of shared clonotypes between healthy human individuals. At the level of the study: The study used three CD4 naive, three CD4 memory, two CD8 naive and one CD8 memory plate per donor. Study-wide findings and caveats: Donors were few, which limited the genetic and exposure-history diversity represented. On the whole, naive subsets had larger estimated richness than memory subsets had. Across a few donors, naive CD4 shared roughly 5%, naive CD8 about 3.2%, memory CD4 more than 2%, memory CD8 0.35% to 0.5%.

Clones were read by immunoSEQ multiplex PCR, and TCRdb kept only the in-frame ones, dropping some. The profile covers some 2,400,000 clones, with about 94% appearing a single time and over 0.1% taken by the ten largest. Remarks on this clone: Antigen unknown.

CDR1 SQVTM and CDR2 ANQGSEA come from the germline V gene. CDR3 length equals 15 residues. The trim removed 4 bases at V and 0 bases at J, leaving 6 bases unmatched. The sequence was obtained from a man between 18 and 35 years old in good health. The chain combines TRBV29-1 with TRBJ1-1; 9 nucleotides line up with TRBD1. The sequencing sample was made of naive CD4+ T cells sorted from blood. The subset: CD45RA+ positively selected. The CDR3 loop is CSVAGTGRMNTEAFF. CDR3 DNA: TGCAGCGTTGCCGGGACAGGGAGAATGAACACTGAAGCTTTCTTT. Full variable domain (remainder filled in from reference TRBV29-1 and TRBJ1-1): SAVISQKPSRDICQRGTSLTIQCQVDSQVTMMFWYRQQPGQSLTLIATANQGSEATYESGFVIDKFPISRPNLTFSTLTVSNMSPEDSSIYLCSVAGTGRMNTEAFFGQGTRLTVV.